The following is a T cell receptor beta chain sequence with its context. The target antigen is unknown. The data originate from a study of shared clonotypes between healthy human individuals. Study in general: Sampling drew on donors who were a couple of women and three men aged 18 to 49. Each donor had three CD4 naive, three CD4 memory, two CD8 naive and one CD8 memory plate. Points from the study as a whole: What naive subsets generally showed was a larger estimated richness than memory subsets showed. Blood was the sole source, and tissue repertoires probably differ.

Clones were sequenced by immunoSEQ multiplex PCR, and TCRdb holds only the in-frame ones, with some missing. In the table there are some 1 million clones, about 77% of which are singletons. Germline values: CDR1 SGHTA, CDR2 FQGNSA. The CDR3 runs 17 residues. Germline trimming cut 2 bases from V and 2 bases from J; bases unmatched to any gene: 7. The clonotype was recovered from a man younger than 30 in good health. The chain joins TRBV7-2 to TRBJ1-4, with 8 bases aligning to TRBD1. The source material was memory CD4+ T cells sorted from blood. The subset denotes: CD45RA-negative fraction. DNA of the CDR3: TGTGCCAGCAGCTTATATCCAGGGGGCGCGACTAATGAAAAACTGTTTTTT. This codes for CASSLYPGGATNEKLFF.